The sequence of this T cell receptor beta chain was determined in a study of CD8 T cells in Susac syndrome. CDR1 is MNHEY, CDR2 SVGAGI, per germline. CDR3 length: 15 residues. Between the trimmed V and J ends, which lost 0 bases and 7 bases, there was a span of 13 bases. An input of roughly 0.5 to 1 ug of RNA was subjected to reverse transcription using random hexamers. TCRdb recomputed calls from the immunoSEQ multiplex PCR reads with MiXCR, one row per CDR3 protein. The sample consists of approximately 200,000 distinct CDR3 sequences, about 96% of them appearing once. In blood CD8+ and CD4+ T cells, TCR beta underwent sequencing.

This receptor was obtained from a human donor with multiple sclerosis. V usage is TRBV6-5 and J usage is TRBJ2-1; D possibly corresponds to TRBD1 (6 bases). Sequenced sample: CD4+ T cells from PBMCs. The CDR3 nucleotides are TGTGCCAGCAGTTACTCGGGGGCCAACGAGAATGAGCAGTTCTTC. It is translated as CASSYSGANENEQFF.